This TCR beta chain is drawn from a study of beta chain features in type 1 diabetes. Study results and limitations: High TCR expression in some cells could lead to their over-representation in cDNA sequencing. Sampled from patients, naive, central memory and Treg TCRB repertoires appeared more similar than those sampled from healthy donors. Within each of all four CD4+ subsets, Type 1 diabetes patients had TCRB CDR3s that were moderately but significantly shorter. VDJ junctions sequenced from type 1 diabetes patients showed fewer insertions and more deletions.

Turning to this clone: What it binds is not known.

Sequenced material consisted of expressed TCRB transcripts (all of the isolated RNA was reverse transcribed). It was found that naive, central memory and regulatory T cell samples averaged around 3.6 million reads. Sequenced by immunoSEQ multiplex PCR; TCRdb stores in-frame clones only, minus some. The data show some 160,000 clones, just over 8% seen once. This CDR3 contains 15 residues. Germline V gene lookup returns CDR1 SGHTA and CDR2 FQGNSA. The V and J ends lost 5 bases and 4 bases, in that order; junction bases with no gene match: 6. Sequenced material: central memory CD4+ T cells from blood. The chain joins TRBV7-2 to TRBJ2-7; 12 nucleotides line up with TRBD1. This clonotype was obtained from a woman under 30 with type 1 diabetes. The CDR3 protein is CASSEGQGAIYEQYF. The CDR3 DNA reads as TGTGCCAGCAGCGAGGGACAGGGGGCTATTTACGAGCAGTACTTC.